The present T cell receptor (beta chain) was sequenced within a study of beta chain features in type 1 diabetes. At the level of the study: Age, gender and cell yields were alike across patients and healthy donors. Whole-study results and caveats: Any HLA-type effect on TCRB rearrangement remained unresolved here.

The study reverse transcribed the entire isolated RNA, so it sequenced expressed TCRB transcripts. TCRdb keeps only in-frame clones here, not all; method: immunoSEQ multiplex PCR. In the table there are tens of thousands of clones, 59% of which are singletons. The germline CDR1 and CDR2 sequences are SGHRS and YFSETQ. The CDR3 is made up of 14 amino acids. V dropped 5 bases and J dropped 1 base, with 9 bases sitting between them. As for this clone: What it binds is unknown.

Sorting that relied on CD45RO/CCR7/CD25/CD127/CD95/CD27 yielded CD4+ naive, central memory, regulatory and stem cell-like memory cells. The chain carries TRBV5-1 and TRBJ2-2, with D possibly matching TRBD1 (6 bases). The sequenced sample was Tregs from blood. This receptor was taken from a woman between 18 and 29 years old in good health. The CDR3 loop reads CASRNRVNTGELFF. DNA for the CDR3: TGCGCCAGCAGGAACAGGGTGAACACCGGGGAGCTGTTTTTT.